Below, 2 T cell receptor beta chains from the same sample are listed, as sequenced in a study of T cells after yellow fever vaccination. TCRdb reprocessed the 5' RACE reads with MiXCR, giving one entry per CDR3 protein. The data show hundreds of thousands of distinct CDR3 sequences, roughly 12% seen once. The material was PBMCs, obtained on the day of the yellow fever booster vaccination. These receptors were obtained from a man aged 25 to 40 who received the YFV17D yellow fever vaccine.

This clonotype was observed a handful of times. For the CDR3, the DNA is TGCGCCAGCAGTCAATCTGGGAGGGGGGAAGAGACCCAGTACTTC. Translated, it gives CASSQSGRGEETQYF. This chain uses TRBV23-1 with TRBJ2-5; D possibly corresponds to TRBD2 (7 bases). TRBV23-1 is reported as an ORF; its role is uncertain. V was shortened by 0 bases and J by 3 bases, with 11 bases between the two germline ends. The CDR3 is 15 residues long.

There are a few counts of this clonotype. J is TRBJ2-7 and V is TRBV7-9, with 9 bases that match TRBD1. Germline V gives CDR1 SEHNR, CDR2 FQNEAQ (reference sequence). The CDR3 extends over 14 amino acids. V trimming: 5 bases; J trimming: 3 bases; junction bases outside the gene matches: 5. The CDR3 region is CASSRSDRGYEQYF. The CDR3 DNA reads TGTGCCAGCAGCCGCTCGGACAGGGGCTACGAGCAGTACTTC.